These 30 T cell receptor beta chains came from one sample sequenced in a study of cytomegalovirus exposure and HLA in healthy donors. Both 60 Vbeta primers and 13 Jbeta primers went into the PCR. Sequencing used immunoSEQ multiplex PCR; TCRdb keeps in-frame clones, though not all of them. The sample includes under 150,000 clones, about two thirds of them seen just once. Source material: PBMCs. These receptors all come from a human donor in good health.

The V gene is TRBV27, the J gene TRBJ2-7; maybe TRBD2 (5 bases). The CDR3 is made up of 11 amino acids. In germline, CDR1 is MNHEY, CDR2 SMNVEV (reference sequence). V lost 9 bases, J lost 6 bases, and 12 bases lay in between. CDR3 sequence reads: CASEGLGEQYF. DNA for the CDR3: TGTGCCAGTGAGGGCCTGGGCGAGCAGTACTTC.

This clone has only a few counts. The chain uses TRBV19 and TRBJ1-2, with 9 bases lining up with TRBD1. V was pared by 4 bases and J by 0 bases, with 9 bases of the junction left unmatched. Germline V CDR1 and CDR2: LNHDA, SQIVND (reference sequence). The CDR3 is 17 residues long. The CDR3, as DNA: TGTGCCAGTAGTAGGGGACAGGGAAGCGATACTAACTATGGCTACACCTTC. Amino acid sequence: CASSRGQGSDTNYGYTF.

The sample holds one count of this clone. The V call is TRBV5-4, the J call TRBJ2-7, with 9 bases fitting TRBD1. Germline assignment: CDR1 SGHNT and CDR2 YYREEE (reference sequence). This CDR3 is 15 amino acids long. Trimming took 4 bases from V and 1 from J; bases not matched to a gene: 6. As DNA, the CDR3 is TGTGCCAGCAGCCCCCCGGGACAGGGATCCTACGAGCAGTACTTC. This sequence encodes CASSPPGQGSYEQYF.

This clone was observed a handful of times. In the same sample, other DNA sequences code for this CDR3. The chain links TRBV29-1 to TRBJ2-7, with 9 bases lining up with TRBD1. The germline V gene encodes CDR1 SQVTM and CDR2 ANQGSEA. The CDR3 has 14 residues. J gave up 3 bases and V 4 bases, and 7 bases lay outside the gene matches. The CDR3 DNA reads TGCAGCGTTGCACCGGGACAGGGCCACTACGAGCAGTACTTC. Translating gives CSVAPGQGHYEQYF.

This clone came up once. J is TRBJ1-6 and V is TRBV5-1; 9 nucleotides line up with TRBD1. The J segment lost 7 bases and the V segment lost 3 bases, leaving 2 bases of the junction unmatched. The CDR3 has 14 amino acids. CDR1 and CDR2 from the germline V gene are SGHRS and YFSETQ. CDR3 region: CASSWTGENSPLHF. CDR3 nucleotide sequence: TGCGCCAGCAGCTGGACAGGGGAAAATTCACCCCTCCACTTT.

This chain uses TRBV28 with TRBJ2-1; TRBD2 matches 9 bases. The germline V gene has CDR1 MDHEN and CDR2 SYDVKM. Trimming cost V 6 bases and J 7 bases; bases outside gene matches: 19. This CDR3 contains 18 residues. CDR3: CASSHAPRGSGSPNEQFF. DNA of the CDR3: TGTGCCAGCAGCCACGCCCCGAGGGGTAGCGGGAGTCCGAATGAGCAGTTCTTC.

The chain employs TRBV5-4 and TRBJ2-7, with TRBD1 matching 10 bases. Losses at the gene ends were 3 bases for V and 9 bases for J; bases not matched to a gene: 9. This CDR3 spans 14 amino acids. CDR1 and CDR2 (germline): SGHNT, YYREEE (reference sequence). The CDR3 spells CASSSDRGRSGQYF. CDR3 coding DNA: TGTGCCAGCAGCTCCGACAGGGGGCGTAGTGGGCAGTACTTC. Based on the CDR3 plus reference TRBV5-4 and TRBJ2-7, the full variable domain is ETGVTQSPTHLIKTRGQQVTLRCSSQSGHNTVSWYQQALGQGPQFIFQYYREEENGRGNFPPRFSGLQFPNYSSELNVNALELDDSALYLCASSSDRGRSGQYFGPGTRLTVT.

The CDR3 protein is CASSSTGNNSPLHF. The CDR3 DNA reads TGTGCCAGCAGCTCGACAGGGAATAATTCACCCCTCCACTTT. The chain recombines TRBV7-9 with TRBJ1-6; 7 bases agree with TRBD1. This CDR3 region has 14 residues. Germline V gene lookup returns CDR1 SEHNR and CDR2 FQNEAQ (reference sequence). The ends lost 4 bases at V and 5 bases at J; junction bases unmatched: 2.

Remarks on this clone: A read error may account for a junction end that differs from germline. V is TRBV19 and J is TRBJ1-4; D not resolved. Germline CDR1 is LNHDA and CDR2 is SQIVND (reference sequence). The CDR3 is made up of 12 amino acids. CDR3 sequence: CASSEGFEELFF. In DNA form, the CDR3 reads TGTGCCAGTAGTGAGGGTTTTGAAGAACTGTTTTTT.

This chain connects TRBV27 to TRBJ2-3; D is uncertain. This CDR3 has 14 amino acids. Per germline, CDR1 MNHEY and CDR2 SMNVEV (reference sequence). V lost 3 bases to trimming and J lost 2 bases, with 9 bases between them. The CDR3 sequence is CASSLTLTTDTQYF. In nucleotides, the CDR3 is TGTGCCAGCAGTTTGACACTCACCACAGATACGCAGTATTTT.

This clone was picked up one time. Here the CDR3 reads CASSEGGLAETQYF. CDR3 nucleotide sequence: TGTGCCAGCAGCGAAGGGGGACTAGCGGAGACCCAGTACTTC. This chain connects TRBV11-3 to TRBJ2-5; 10 nucleotides align to TRBD2. The CDR3 consists of 14 residues. Trimming took 5 bases from V and 5 from J; bases not matched to a gene: 5. The germline V gene has CDR1 SGHNT and CDR2 YENEEA.

This CDR3 is CASSFGPGFNEQFF. The DNA for the CDR3 is TGTGCCAGCAGCTTCGGTCCAGGGTTCAATGAGCAGTTCTTC. The V call is TRBV7-3, the J call TRBJ2-1; possibly TRBD1 for D (5 bases). The ends were cut back, 3 bases at V and 6 bases at J, with 12 bases in the middle. This CDR3 is built from 14 residues. The germline V gene encodes CDR1 SGHTA and CDR2 FQGTGA. Looking up the rest from reference TRBV7-3 and TRBJ2-1 gives the full variable domain: GAGVSQTPSNKVTEKGKYVELRCDPISGHTALYWYRQSLGQGPEFLIYFQGTGAADDSGLPNDRFFAVRPEGSVSTLKIQRTERGDSAVYLCASSFGPGFNEQFFGPGTRLTVL.

The chain recombines TRBV7-8 with TRBJ2-1, with 7 bases identical to TRBD2. Per germline, CDR1 SGHVS and CDR2 FQNEAQ. The junction had 24 bases not matched to a gene; V was cut back by 3 bases and J by 7 bases. The CDR3 length is 20 residues. The CDR3 sequence: CASSFPTLAVVGGPMNEQFF. CDR3 coding DNA: TGTGCCAGCAGCTTCCCGACTTTGGCAGTTGTGGGAGGGCCAATGAATGAGCAGTTCTTC. Together with reference TRBV7-8 and TRBJ2-1, the CDR3 gives the full variable domain: GAGVSQSPRYKVAKRGQDVALRCDPISGHVSLFWYQQALGQGPEFLTYFQNEAQLDKSGLPSDRFFAERPEGSVSTLKIQRTQQEDSAVYLCASSFPTLAVVGGPMNEQFFGPGTRLTVL.

The rearrangement joins TRBV6-4 to TRBJ2-2; TRBD2 agrees at 12 bases. This CDR3 contains 16 residues. Trimming took 6 bases from V and 5 from J; bases not matched to a gene: 7. CDR1 and CDR2 from the germline V gene are MRHNA and SNTAGT. CDR3 residues: CASSAQGTSGTGELFF. The CDR3, as DNA: TGTGCCAGCAGCGCCCAAGGGACTAGCGGGACCGGGGAGCTGTTTTTT.

The genes are TRBV6-5 and TRBJ1-3; D gene ambiguous. V was clipped by 2 bases and J by 0 bases, with 8 bases between them. Per germline, CDR1 MNHEY and CDR2 SVGAGI. The CDR3 spans 15 residues. CDR3 nucleotides: TGTGCCAGCAGTTACACCACAGCCTCTGGAAACACCATATATTTT. It encodes CASSYTTASGNTIYF.

The genes are TRBV30 and TRBJ1-4, with TRBD1 matching 8 bases. V lost 3 bases to trimming and J lost 7 bases; unmatched junction nucleotides: 7. Germline values: CDR1 GTSNPN, CDR2 SVGIG (reference sequence). CDR3 length: 14 residues. CDR3 bases: TGTGCCTGGAGCGGACAGGGCGTGATTGAAAAACTGTTTTTT. Its translation: CAWSGQGVIEKLFF.

This chain joins TRBV2 and TRBJ2-2, with D maybe TRBD2 (6 bases). The CDR3 runs to 15 residues. The V end was cut by 3 bases, the J end by 4 bases, with 12 bases between. Germline V gene lookup returns CDR1 SNHLY and CDR2 FYNNEI. In DNA form, the CDR3 reads TGTGCCAGCAGTGAGACTAGTTGGGGCACCGGGGAGCTGTTTTTT. As protein: CASSETSWGTGELFF. The full variable domain, completed using reference TRBV2 and TRBJ2-2, is EPEVTQTPSHQVTQMGQEVILRCVPISNHLYFYWYRQILGQKVEFLVSFYNNEISEKSEIFDDQFSVERPDGSNFTLKIRSTKLEDSAMYFCASSETSWGTGELFFGEGSRLTVL.

The J gene is TRBJ1-1, the V gene TRBV5-4; 8 bases are shared with TRBD1. The V gene end was trimmed by 0 bases and the J gene end by 6 bases; junction bases not matched to a gene: 4. The germline gives CDR1 SGHNT, CDR2 YYREEE (reference sequence). The CDR3 length is 14 residues. In nucleotides, the CDR3 is TGTGCCAGCAGCTTGGTGGGACAGGATTCTGAAGCTTTCTTT. Amino acids: CASSLVGQDSEAFF.

The rearrangement links TRBV28 to TRBJ2-7, with TRBD1 matching over 10 bases. V lost 6 bases to trimming and J lost 3 bases; unmatched junction nucleotides: 5. The CDR3 runs to 14 residues. CDR1 MDHEN and CDR2 SYDVKM come from the germline V gene. The CDR3 coding sequence is TGTGCCAGCAGCCCGGGACAGGGGCTCTACGAGCAGTACTTC. Its protein is CASSPGQGLYEQYF. Combining the CDR3 with reference TRBV28 and TRBJ2-7 gives the whole variable domain DVKVTQSSRYLVKRTGEKVFLECVQDMDHENMFWYRQDPGLGLRLIYFSYDVKMKEKGDIPEGYSVSREKKERFSLILESASTNQTSMYLCASSPGQGLYEQYFGPGTRLTVT.

Of note for this clone: An end of the junction differs from the germline gene, which may be a read error. In DNA, the CDR3 is TGTTCCAGCAGACCCACTAGCGGGAGCTCCTACAATGAGCAGTTCTTC. Amino acid sequence: CSSRPTSGSSYNEQFF. This chain connects TRBV7-9 to TRBJ2-1; 11 bases align to TRBD2. The germline CDR1 and CDR2 sequences are SEHNR and FQNEAQ (reference sequence). This CDR3 has 16 amino acids.

This clone appeared a few times. The chain joins TRBV27 to TRBJ2-1; weak D call: TRBD1 (5 bases). Germline V gene sequence: CDR1 MNHEY, CDR2 SMNVEV (reference sequence). Between the trimmed V and J ends, which lost 5 bases and 0 bases, there was a span of 17 bases. This CDR3 has 17 amino acids. Written as DNA, the CDR3 is TGTGCCAGCAGTCCGCCCCCAGGGCCGAGCTCCTACAATGAGCAGTTCTTC. Translation: CASSPPPGPSSYNEQFF.

The chain carries TRBV7-9 and TRBJ2-3; TRBD2 agrees at 9 bases. Per germline, CDR1 SEHNR and CDR2 FQNEAQ (reference sequence). J lost 0 bases, V lost 5 bases, and 6 bases had no gene match. The CDR3 has 16 amino acids. The CDR3 DNA is TGTGCCAGCAGCGACCGACTAGCGGACAGCACAGATACGCAGTATTTT. Translated, it gives CASSDRLADSTDTQYF. Using reference TRBV7-9 and TRBJ2-3 for the parts outside the CDR3, the full variable domain is DTGVSQNPRHKITKRGQNVTFRCDPISEHNRLYWYRQTLGQGPEFLTYFQNEAQLEKSRLLSDRFSAERPKGSFSTLEIQRTEQGDSAMYLCASSDRLADSTDTQYFGPGTRLTVL.

This rearrangement joins TRBV2 to TRBJ1-3, with TRBD1 matching 7 bases. Germline CDR1 and CDR2: SNHLY and FYNNEI. The CDR3 has 18 amino acids. Unmatched junction bases numbered 22, after V lost 10 bases and J lost 4 bases. The CDR3: CAIEMTGYRPFSGNTIYF. The DNA of the CDR3 is TGTGCCATCGAGATGACAGGGTATCGGCCTTTTTCGGGAAACACCATATATTTT.

CDR3 amino acids: CASSLALEPPNLNQPQHF. The CDR3 DNA sequence: TGCGCCAGCAGCTTGGCCTTAGAGCCACCTAACCTCAATCAGCCCCAGCATTTT. The chain carries TRBV5-1 and TRBJ1-5, with D uncertain. Trimming left V 0 bases short and J 3 bases short, with 19 bases between. The CDR3 loop spans 18 amino acids. Germline loops: CDR1 SGHRS, CDR2 YFSETQ.

Turning to this clone: Additional DNA sequences in this sample encode the identical CDR3. The rearrangement uses TRBV9 and TRBJ2-3; TRBD2 is a possible D gene (6 bases). Per germline, CDR1 SGDLS and CDR2 YYNGEE. Trimming left V 7 bases short and J 3 bases short, with 9 bases between. The CDR3 runs to 12 residues. CDR3 sequence: CASGRGTDTQYF. In DNA form, the CDR3 reads TGTGCCAGCGGGCGGGGAACAGATACGCAGTATTTT.

The genes are TRBV4-2 and TRBJ2-7; perhaps TRBD2 as D (7 bases). Germline V gene lookup returns CDR1 LGHNA and CDR2 YNFKEQ. With 4 bases removed from V and 4 bases from J, the gap between germline ends came to 14 bases. This CDR3 has 14 amino acids. DNA of the CDR3: TGTGCCAGCAGCCCGGAGGGAGGGGGTTACGAGCAGTACTTC. Protein sequence: CASSPEGGGYEQYF.

This rearrangement joins TRBV2 to TRBJ2-3; 8 bases are shared with TRBD1. The CDR3 is made up of 16 amino acids. Germline assignment: CDR1 SNHLY and CDR2 FYNNEI. V was pared by 6 bases and J by 2 bases, with 10 bases of the junction left unmatched. The CDR3 spells CASSRVGQGPTDTQYF. The CDR3 DNA reads as TGTGCCAGCAGCAGAGTCGGACAGGGACCCACAGATACGCAGTATTTT.

The chain employs TRBV6-5 and TRBJ2-3; TRBD1 is a possible D gene (6 bases). V was pared by 7 bases and J by 4 bases, with 12 bases between. Germline loops: CDR1 MNHEY, CDR2 SVGAGI. The CDR3 covers 13 residues. The CDR3 region is CASNRDTPDTQYF. For the CDR3, the DNA is TGTGCCAGCAACCGGGACACTCCAGATACGCAGTATTTT.

The chain has TRBV27 and TRBJ2-1; 13 bases are shared with TRBD2. Looked up from germline, CDR1 is MNHEY and CDR2 is SMNVEV (reference sequence). Germline trimming cut 1 base from V and 0 bases from J; bases unmatched to any gene: 6. The CDR3 length is 19 residues. The CDR3 protein is CASSLWGTSGKSSYNEQFF. The CDR3 region has the DNA TGTGCCAGCAGTTTATGGGGGACTAGCGGGAAAAGCTCCTACAATGAGCAGTTCTTC.

In nucleotides, the CDR3 is TGTGCCAGCTCACGAAACGACAGATACCAAGAGACCCAGTACTTC. As protein: CASSRNDRYQETQYF. The rearrangement links TRBV18 to TRBJ2-5; tentative D call: TRBD1 (5 bases). The V gene's germline CDR1 is KGHSH and CDR2 LQKENI. V gave up 4 bases and J gave up 0 bases, with 12 bases separating them. The CDR3 totals 15 residues.